These T cell receptor beta chains were read from a single sample in a study of blood T cell repertoires in COVID-19. Data came from immunoSEQ multiplex PCR; TCRdb stores just in-frame clones and leaves some out. The sample holds 200,000 or so clones, roughly 87% seen once. Sequencing input: peripheral blood. All receptors derive from a man aged 40-55 years with active or convalescent COVID-19. The CDR3 runs from the conserved cysteine through the conserved F or W. The order of the fields is V gene, clone size, D gene, J gene, CDR3 DNA, CDR3 protein. The D gene is left open where the match is weak. Only some rows state a clone size, as once, few, many or a class for expanded clones.

>TRBV27|NA|TRBD2|TRBJ2-7
TGTGCCAGCAGTCTGGGACTAGCGTTGGGCGAGCAGTACTTC
CASSLGLALGEQYF
>TRBV9|NA|NA|TRBJ2-5
TGTGCCAGCAGCGTCCAGATCCAAGAGACCCAGTACTTC
CASSVQIQETQYF
>TRBV11-2|NA|NA|TRBJ1-5
TGTGCCAGCAGCTTAGGAGGGTATAATCAGCCCCAGCATTTT
CASSLGGYNQPQHF
>TRBV7-9|NA|TRBD1|TRBJ1-4
TGTGCCAGCAGCTCCCCCACAGGGGGCGCAGGTGTGACTAATGAAAAACTGTTTTTT
CASSSPTGGAGVTNEKLFF
>TRBV5-1|NA|NA|TRBJ1-4
TGCGCCAGCAGCTTGAACGGCGGGGGAGAAAAACTGTTTTTT
CASSLNGGGEKLFF
>TRBV5-1|NA|TRBD2|TRBJ2-3
TGCGCCAGCAGCTTGGTGGTAGCGGGAGGGACAGATACGCAGTATTTT
CASSLVVAGGTDTQYF
>TRBV5-4|NA|NA|TRBJ2-1
TGTGCCAGCAGCTTGGTGATTAGCGCGAGCTCCTACAATGAGCAGTTCTTC
CASSLVISASSYNEQFF
>TRBV12-3/TRBV12-4|NA|TRBD1|TRBJ1-2
TGTGCCAGCAGGGGGGACAGTAACTATGGCTACACCTTC
CASRGDSNYGYTF
>TRBV30|once|TRBD2|TRBJ2-7
TGTGCCTGGGGACGGGGGGGCTCCTACGAGCAGTACTTC
CAWGRGGSYEQYF
>TRBV9|NA|TRBD1|TRBJ1-2
TGTGCCAGCAGCCCTCGGACAGGGGGCGCGTCTGGCTACACCTTC
CASSPRTGGASGYTF
>TRBV27|NA|NA|TRBJ1-1
TGTGCCAGCAGCCGGGGGTCTGAAGCTTTCTTT
CASSRGSEAFF
>TRBV2|NA|NA|TRBJ1-2
TGTGCCAGCACGGACAGTTGGTCTAACTATGGCTACACCTTC
CASTDSWSNYGYTF
>TRBV6-5|NA|TRBD1|TRBJ2-1
TGTGCCAGCAGTTCTCGGGACAGATACAATGAGCAGTTCTTC
CASSSRDRYNEQFF
>TRBV12-3/TRBV12-4|NA|TRBD1|TRBJ1-6
TGTGCCAGCGGCGGGACAGTCTCTGGGGCCCTCCACTTT
CASGGTVSGALHF
>TRBV5-4|NA|TRBD1|TRBJ2-1
TGTGCCAGCAGTACCGACAGGGGATTAAGGAATGAGCAGTTCTTC
CASSTDRGLRNEQFF
>TRBV5-1|once|TRBD2|TRBJ2-5
TGCGCCAGCAGCTACGGGAGGGCGACCCAAGAGACCCAGTACTTC
CASSYGRATQETQYF
>TRBV18|NA|NA|TRBJ1-6
TGTGCCAGCTCACCACGATCGAGTTCACCCCTCCACTTT
CASSPRSSSPLHF
>TRBV2|NA|NA|TRBJ1-4
TGTGCCAGCAGTGACAGAGTCCGAGGGGAAAAACTGTTTTTT
CASSDRVRGEKLFF
>TRBV11-3|once|TRBD1|TRBJ2-7
TGTGCCAGCAGCCCGTCAAGCGGGACAGGGGCCTACGAGCAGTACTTC
CASSPSSGTGAYEQYF
>TRBV23-1|NA|NA|TRBJ2-1
NA
CARRYGCSCSYNEQFF
>TRBV6-5|once|TRBD1|TRBJ1-5
TGTGCCAGCATCTGGACAGGGGGCTACAATCAGCCCCAGCATTTT
CASIWTGGYNQPQHF
>TRBV7-3|NA|NA|TRBJ2-2
TGTGCCAGCAGCTTAGGCGGGAACACCGGGGAGCTGTTTTTT
CASSLGGNTGELFF
>TRBV19|NA|TRBD1|TRBJ1-2
TGTGCCAGTAGTACCCCGACAGGGTACTATGGCTACACCTTC
CASSTPTGYYGYTF
>TRBV4-1|NA|NA|TRBJ2-3
TGCGCCAGCAGCCAAGATCCCCCGGGGACTAGCACAGATACGCAGTATTTT
CASSQDPPGTSTDTQYF
>TRBV6-5|few|TRBD1|TRBJ1-2
TGTGCCAGCAGACCGGGACAGGCAGGGAAGGATGGCTACACCTTC
CASRPGQAGKDGYTF
>TRBV7-9|once|TRBD1|TRBJ1-5
TGTGCCAGCAGCTTTTTTCTCGGACAGGGGGGCAATCAGCCCCAGCATTTT
CASSFFLGQGGNQPQHF
>TRBV5-1|NA|NA|TRBJ2-3
TGCGCCAGCAGCTTGGGCAGAAGCACAGATACGCAGTATTTT
CASSLGRSTDTQYF
>TRBV24-1|NA|NA|TRBJ1-5
TGTGCCACCAGTGATTCGGACAGCTATCAGCCCCAGCATTTT
CATSDSDSYQPQHF
>TRBV5-6|NA|NA|TRBJ2-3
TGTGCCTCAGGTGGGCCCACAGATACGCAGTATTTT
CASGGPTDTQYF
>TRBV27|NA|TRBD1|TRBJ1-1
TGTGCCAGCAGTTTGGGGACAGGGCTGAACACTGAAGCTTTCTTT
CASSLGTGLNTEAFF
>TRBV3-1/TRBV3-2|NA|NA|TRBJ1-6
TGTGCCAGCAGCCATCCCGGGGGGCCACCCCTCCACTTT
CASSHPGGPPLHF
>TRBV28|NA|TRBD1|TRBJ2-7
TGTGCCAGCAGTTTAATCACAGGGGGCTTAAGCTCCTACGAGCAGTACTTC
CASSLITGGLSSYEQYF
>TRBV10-1|NA|TRBD2|TRBJ2-2
TGCGCCAGCAGTTCGGGGGGGACCGGGGAGCTGTTTTTT
CASSSGGTGELFF
>TRBV5-1|NA|TRBD2|TRBJ2-1
TGCGCCAGCAGCTTTCCTAATAGCGGGAAGATCTCCTACAATGAGCAGTTCTTC
CASSFPNSGKISYNEQFF
>TRBV14|once|NA|TRBJ1-2
TGTGCCAGCAGCCAGCTAATCAGCGTTCATGGCTACACCTTC
CASSQLISVHGYTF
>TRBV29-1|NA|NA|TRBJ2-3
TGCAGCGTTGGGCCAGCCGGGGTGAGCACAGATACGCAGTATTTT
CSVGPAGVSTDTQYF
>TRBV4-1|NA|NA|TRBJ1-5
TGCGCCAGCAGCTCCCTCGGGGGGCCCCAGCATTTT
CASSSLGGPQHF
>TRBV29-1|few|TRBD1|TRBJ2-3
TGCAGCGCTAGGACAGGGGCAGATACGCAGTATTTT
CSARTGADTQYF
>TRBV19|NA|TRBD1|TRBJ1-5
TGTGCCAGTAGTGCTGCCAGGGGGAATCAGCCCCAGCATTTT
CASSAARGNQPQHF
>TRBV5-4|NA|NA|TRBJ1-1
TGTGCCAGCAGTTCGGTAGACACTGAAGCTTTCTTT
CASSSVDTEAFF
>TRBV5-1|few|TRBD1|TRBJ1-2
TGCGCCAGCAGCCCGAACCCCGGGACAGGGACCTATGGCTACACCTTC
CASSPNPGTGTYGYTF
>TRBV2|NA|TRBD2|TRBJ2-3
TGTGCCAGCAGTGAACTAGCGGGAGGGCCTGTTCACACAGATACGCAGTATTTT
CASSELAGGPVHTDTQYF